This is a list of T cell receptor beta chains from one sample in a study of blood T cell repertoires in COVID-19. Data came from immunoSEQ multiplex PCR; TCRdb stores just in-frame clones and leaves some out. Of 20,000 to 25,000 clones listed, 70% to 90% are singletons. The sequenced sample consisted of peripheral blood. Receptors originate from a human donor in a cohort sampled during active COVID-19. The donor label of this sample is uncertain. The CDR3 runs from the conserved cysteine through the conserved F or W. A D gene is named only where the DNA matches it firmly. The size of a clone is reported for some rows only, either as once, few or many, or as a class for expanded clones.

j_call,d_call,clone_size,v_call,cdr3_length,cdr3_aa,cdr3_nt
TRBJ2-2,TRBD1,-,TRBV7-9,15,CASRWDRANTGELFF,TGTGCCAGCAGATGGGACAGGGCGAACACCGGGGAGCTGTTTTTT
TRBJ2-1,-,once,TRBV5-1,16,CASSLEPEPRGNEQFF,TGCGCCAGCAGCTTGGAACCGGAGCCACGGGGCAATGAGCAGTTCTTC
TRBJ2-1,-,-,TRBV28,15,CASSLVTGSYNEQFF,TGTGCCAGCAGTTTAGTGACAGGCTCCTACAATGAGCAGTTCTTC
TRBJ1-1,-,-,TRBV2,12,CASSQTGLEAFF,TGTGCCAGCAGTCAAACAGGGCTGGAAGCTTTCTTT
TRBJ2-1,TRBD1,-,TRBV6-5,13,CASRDRANNEQFF,TGTGCCAGCAGGGACAGGGCGAACAATGAGCAGTTCTTC
TRBJ1-4,TRBD1,-,TRBV10-3,16,CAISEGYRGRNEKLFF,TGTGCCATCAGTGAGGGGTACAGGGGGCGGAATGAAAAACTGTTTTTT
TRBJ2-3,-,few,TRBV23-1,16,CASSQQSGYSTDTQYF,TGCGCCAGCAGTCAACAAAGCGGGTATAGCACAGATACGCAGTATTTT
TRBJ2-7,-,-,TRBV19,13,CASSISRSYEQYF,TGTGCCAGTAGTATATCTAGGTCCTACGAGCAGTACTTC
TRBJ1-5,-,-,TRBV4-1,16,CASSQGDRYSNQPQHF,TGCGCCAGCAGCCAAGGAGACAGGTATAGCAATCAGCCCCAGCATTTT
TRBJ2-7,TRBD2,-,TRBV11-2,17,CASSNSQTSGDSYEQYF,TGTGCCAGCAGCAATTCCCAGACTAGCGGGGACTCCTACGAGCAGTACTTC
TRBJ2-5,-,-,TRBV2,14,CASSEYLAEETQYF,TGTGCCAGCAGTGAGTACCTAGCAGAAGAGACCCAGTACTTC
TRBJ1-1,TRBD1,-,TRBV3-1/TRBV3-2,13,CASSRDRAAEAFF,TGTGCCAGCAGCAGAGACAGGGCAGCTGAAGCTTTCTTT
TRBJ1-4,TRBD1,-,TRBV5-6,14,CASSLKGAGEKLFF,TGTGCCAGCAGCTTGAAGGGGGCGGGGGAAAAACTGTTTTTT
TRBJ2-1,-,once,TRBV6-1,18,CASSEEERTYDSYNEQFF,TGTGCCAGCAGTGAAGAGGAGCGGACCTACGACTCCTACAATGAGCAGTTCTTC
TRBJ2-7,-,-,TRBV28,14,CASTQPGTIYEQYF,TGTGCCAGCACCCAACCCGGGACAATCTACGAGCAGTACTTC
TRBJ1-1,TRBD1,-,TRBV11-3,14,CASSRTGGDTEAFF,TGTGCCAGCAGCCGGACAGGGGGGGACACTGAAGCTTTCTTT
TRBJ2-1,TRBD2,-,TRBV25-1,15,CATRLAGGRVGEQFF,TGTGCCACCAGACTAGCGGGAGGCCGGGTTGGTGAGCAGTTCTTC
TRBJ1-1,TRBD1,-,TRBV3-1/TRBV3-2,19,CASSQDPPRTGGFSTEAFF,TGTGCCAGCAGCCAAGACCCCCCCAGGACAGGAGGATTCTCCACTGAAGCTTTCTTT
TRBJ1-4,-,-,TRBV27,13,CASGRTANEKLFF,TGTGCCAGCGGACGGACAGCTAATGAAAAACTGTTTTTT
TRBJ1-1,-,once,TRBV29-1,14,CSVRTGNLNTEAFF,TGCAGCGTTCGGACGGGGAACCTGAACACTGAAGCTTTCTTT
TRBJ2-1,-,-,TRBV2,12,CASSDGRGGQFF,TGTGCCAGCAGTGACGGTAGGGGGGGGCAGTTCTTC
TRBJ2-5,-,-,TRBV15,14,CATSSLRLQETQYF,TGTGCCACCAGCAGCCTCAGACTCCAAGAGACCCAGTACTTC
TRBJ1-4,TRBD1,-,TRBV2,15,CATTETGTEYEKLFF,TGTGCCACTACCGAGACCGGGACAGAATATGAAAAACTGTTTTTT
TRBJ2-2,-,-,TRBV7-7,13,CASSSSGGGELFF,TGTGCTAGCAGCTCCTCCGGGGGCGGGGAGCTGTTTTTT
TRBJ2-7,TRBD2,-,TRBV5-4,14,CASSPTSGTYEQYF,TGTGCCAGCAGCCCCACTAGCGGGACGTACGAGCAGTACTTC
TRBJ2-7,-,-,TRBV6-1,15,CASSEALGVTSEQYF,TGTGCCAGCAGTGAAGCGCTTGGGGTGACTAGCGAGCAGTACTTC
TRBJ2-1,-,-,TRBV4-1,13,CASSQERYNEQFF,TGCGCCAGCAGCCAAGAGCGATACAATGAGCAGTTCTTC
TRBJ2-5,TRBD1,-,TRBV12-3/TRBV12-4,13,CASRDRELGTQYF,TGTGCCAGCAGGGACAGGGAACTGGGGACCCAGTACTTC
TRBJ1-5,-,-,TRBV6-1,12,CASSERYTGQHF,TGTGCCAGCAGTGAAAGATACACGGGCCAGCATTTT
TRBJ2-1,TRBD2,-,TRBV7-2,14,CASSSGLAYNEQFF,TGTGCCAGCAGCTCGGGACTAGCCTACAATGAGCAGTTCTTC
TRBJ2-4,-,-,TRBV6-5,14,CASRDTLAKNIQYF,TGTGCCAGCAGGGACACCCTAGCCAAAAACATTCAGTACTTC
TRBJ1-3,-,-,TRBV7-9,12,CASSPQGNTIYF,TGTGCCAGCAGCCCCCAGGGGAACACCATATATTTT
TRBJ2-7,TRBD1,-,TRBV5-4,13,CASSPGQGNEQYF,TGTGCCAGCAGCCCCGGACAGGGAAACGAGCAGTACTTC
TRBJ2-1,TRBD2,-,TRBV18,15,CASSFGSGTYNEQFF,TGTGCCAGCTCCTTCGGTAGCGGGACCTACAATGAGCAGTTCTTC
TRBJ2-2,TRBD2,-,TRBV11-2,15,CASSESGSYTGELFF,TGTGCCAGCAGTGAGAGCGGGAGCTACACCGGGGAGCTGTTTTTT
TRBJ1-1,-,-,TRBV28,12,CASSDASEGAFF,TGTGCCAGCAGTGACGCGTCTGAGGGAGCTTTCTTT
TRBJ2-7,TRBD2,-,TRBV11-2,16,CASSLNSGGSSYEQYF,TGTGCCAGCAGCTTAAATAGCGGGGGGAGCTCCTACGAGCAGTACTTC
TRBJ2-6,-,-,TRBV5-1,15,CASSLSSPGANVLTF,TGCGCCAGCAGCTTGAGTAGCCCTGGGGCCAACGTCCTGACTTTC